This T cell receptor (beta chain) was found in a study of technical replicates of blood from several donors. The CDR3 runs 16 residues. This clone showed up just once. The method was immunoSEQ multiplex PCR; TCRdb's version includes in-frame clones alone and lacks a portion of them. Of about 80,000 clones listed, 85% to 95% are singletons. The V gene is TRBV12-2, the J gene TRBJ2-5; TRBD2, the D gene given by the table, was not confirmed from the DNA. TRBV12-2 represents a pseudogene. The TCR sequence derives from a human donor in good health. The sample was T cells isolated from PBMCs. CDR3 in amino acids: CASRSSAGGKGETQYF. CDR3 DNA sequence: TGTGCAAGTCGCTCGTCGGCGGGAGGGAAGGGGGAGACCCAGTACTTC.